The 18 T cell receptor beta chains given below trace back to one sample, sequenced in a study of molecular identifiers for immune sequencing clone quantification. MiXCR, applied by TCRdb to the PCR reads, yields one record per CDR3 protein. The sample holds some 580,000 distinct CDR3 sequences, about 25% seen once. Sequences were obtained from naive CD8+ T cells from blood, with Jurkat cell RNA spiked in. Subset reported: FACS-sorted CD8+CD4-CCR7+CD45RA+ naive T cells. Every receptor here comes from a human donor in good health. Some libraries in this study had Jurkat cell RNA spiked in.

This clonotype came up once. The chain combines TRBV14 with TRBJ2-2; TRBD2 might be the D (6 bases). V lost 8 bases and J lost 4, with 11 bases in between. The CDR3 totals 13 residues. Germline-derived CDR1 and CDR2 are SGHDN and FVKESK. CDR3 residues: CASGGLTTGELFF. CDR3 bases: TGTGCCAGCGGAGGGCTAACCACCGGGGAGCTGTTTTTT.

The V and J genes are TRBV28 and TRBJ2-5, with D possibly being TRBD1 (6 bases). Germline V CDR1 and CDR2: MDHEN, SYDVKM. CDR3 size: 15 residues. Trimming stripped 6 bases from V and 1 base from J, with 15 bases between. The CDR3, as DNA: TGTGCCAGCAGCCGATTCCAGGGGTTCCAAGAGACCCAGTACTTC. It yields the protein CASSRFQGFQETQYF.

The chain carries TRBV11-2 and TRBJ2-5, with TRBD2 identical over 10 bases. Trimming removed 5 bases from V and 5 bases from J; junction bases left unmatched: 17. Germline CDR1 and CDR2: SGHAT and FQNNGV. This CDR3 region has 18 residues. CDR3 sequence: CASSGFESGGAWEETQYF. The CDR3, as DNA: TGTGCCAGCAGCGGTTTTGAGAGCGGGGGGGCCTGGGAGGAGACCCAGTACTTC.

This clonotype was seen repeatedly, ten times or more. This sequence joins TRBV5-4 and TRBJ2-3, with 8 positions matching TRBD1. Unmatched junction bases numbered 10, after V lost 4 bases and J lost 6 bases. Germline V gives CDR1 SGHNT, CDR2 YYREEE (reference sequence). This CDR3 contains 15 residues. In DNA form, the CDR3 reads TGTGCCAGCAGCCCGGAGACAGGGGCCTCGGATACGCAGTATTTT. Protein product: CASSPETGASDTQYF. The complete variable domain, with remaining parts taken from reference TRBV5-4 and TRBJ2-3, reads ETGVTQSPTHLIKTRGQQVTLRCSSQSGHNTVSWYQQALGQGPQFIFQYYREEENGRGNFPPRFSGLQFPNYSSELNVNALELDDSALYLCASSPETGASDTQYFGPGTRLTVL.

The J gene is TRBJ2-1, the V gene TRBV4-1; D possibly corresponds to TRBD1 (5 bases). V lost 1 base, J lost 10 bases, and 11 bases lay in between. The CDR3 sequence is 13 residues long. Germline CDR1 reads MGHRA; CDR2 reads YSYEKL. The CDR3 here is CASSQGLTDEQFF. CDR3 nucleotide sequence: TGCGCCAGCAGCCAAGGATTGACAGACGAGCAGTTCTTC.

This clonotype was detected ten times or more. The chain joins TRBV19 to TRBJ1-2, with TRBD1 matching 7 bases. The CDR3 contains 15 residues. Germline-derived CDR1 and CDR2 are LNHDA and SQIVND (reference sequence). The J segment lost 3 bases and the V segment lost 5 bases, leaving 9 bases of the junction unmatched. CDR3 region: CASSSPDRIHYGYTF. As DNA, the CDR3 is TGTGCCAGTAGTTCCCCGGACAGGATCCACTATGGCTACACCTTC.

On this clonotype itself: A read error may explain this, as a much larger clone is one base away. This chain's CDR3 is CASSLISDSPLHF. The CDR3 nucleotides are TGTGCCAGCAGCTTAATCTCGGACTCACCCCTCCACTTT. V is TRBV7-2 and J is TRBJ1-6; D not certain. The V gene's germline CDR1 is SGHTA and CDR2 FQGNSA. V was trimmed by 2 bases and J by 10 bases, leaving 9 bases between them. The CDR3 is made up of 13 amino acids. The full variable domain, completed using reference TRBV7-2 and TRBJ1-6, is GAGVSQSPSNKVTEKGKDVELRCDPISGHTALYWYRQSLGQGLEFLIYFQGNSAPDKSGLPSDRFSAERTGGSVSTLTIQRTQQEDSAVYLCASSLISDSPLHFGNGTRLTVT.

For this clonotype: This could be a read error, since a much larger clone is one nucleotide away. The gene calls are TRBV7-9 and TRBJ2-3, with D possibly matching TRBD2 (5 bases). V was shortened by 5 bases and J by 2 bases, with 17 bases between the two germline ends. This CDR3 comprises 16 residues. The germline gives CDR1 SEHNR, CDR2 FQNEAQ (reference sequence). In nucleotides, the CDR3 is TGTGCCAGCAGCCCTCAGGATAGCGTGCCCACAGATACGCAGTATTTT. Protein product: CASSPQDSVPTDTQYF.

The chain uses TRBV7-9 and TRBJ2-5, with TRBD1 matching 8 bases. The V gene end was trimmed by 6 bases and the J gene end by 5 bases; junction bases not matched to a gene: 14. Germline V gives CDR1 SEHNR, CDR2 FQNEAQ (reference sequence). This CDR3 has 16 residues. This CDR3 is CASRPSTGVWDETQYF. The CDR3 DNA reads as TGTGCCAGCAGACCCTCGACAGGGGTGTGGGACGAGACCCAGTACTTC. Supplemented by reference TRBV7-9 and TRBJ2-5, the full variable domain reads DTGVSQNPRHKITKRGQNVTFRCDPISEHNRLYWYRQTLGQGPEFLTYFQNEAQLEKSRLLSDRFSAERPKGSFSTLEIQRTEQGDSAMYLCASRPSTGVWDETQYFGPGTRLLVL.

The chain couples TRBV3-2 to TRBJ2-7; the DNA was not compared with TRBD2, the D call given in the table. TRBV3-2 is a pseudogene segment. This CDR3 has 17 amino acids. CDR3 in amino acids: CASSQCPELAGVHEQYF. In nucleotides, the CDR3 is TGTGCCAGCAGCCAGTGCCCGGAACTAGCGGGAGTTCACGAGCAGTACTTC.

Only a few counts were recorded for this clonotype. The V call is TRBV27, the J call TRBJ2-5; 7 nucleotides align to TRBD1. The CDR3 loop spans 15 amino acids. Germline V lookup: CDR1 MNHEY, CDR2 SMNVEV (reference sequence). V was pared by 2 bases and J by 5 bases, with 8 bases of the junction left unmatched. The CDR3 DNA reads TGTGCCAGCAGTTTAGAGGCAGGGGGTTCGGAGACCCAGTACTTC. Protein: CASSLEAGGSETQYF.

The table lists this clonotype with a few counts. This sequence joins TRBV3-1 and TRBJ1-5; tentative D call: TRBD1 (6 bases). The V end lost 4 bases, the J end lost 11 bases, and 15 bases lay between the germline ends. Germline CDR1 and CDR2: LGHDT and YNNKEL (reference sequence). CDR3 length equals 13 residues. For the CDR3, the DNA is TGTGCCAGCAGCCGGGACAACTCTGAAGCCCAGCATTTT. Translating it yields CASSRDNSEAQHF.

This clonotype was observed a handful of times. V is TRBV6-6 and J is TRBJ1-1, with 8 nucleotides matching TRBD1. V trimming: 5 bases; J trimming: 0 bases; junction bases outside the gene matches: 2. CDR3 length: 14 residues. The germline V gene encodes CDR1 MNHNY and CDR2 SVGAGI (reference sequence). In DNA, the CDR3 is TGTGCCAGCAGTACAGGGGGGATGAACACTGAAGCTTTCTTT. This codes for CASSTGGMNTEAFF.

This clonotype was counted many times. V is TRBV7-9 and J is TRBJ2-5, with TRBD1 matching 7 bases. CDR1 SEHNR and CDR2 FQNEAQ come from the germline V gene (reference sequence). The V segment lost 7 bases and the J segment 1 base; nucleotides outside the gene matches: 12. The CDR3 extends over 16 amino acids. The CDR3 sequence is CASTIGEGAFQETQYF. The DNA for the CDR3 is TGTGCCAGCACCATTGGTGAGGGGGCCTTCCAAGAGACCCAGTACTTC.

This clonotype was counted only a few times. The gene calls are TRBV6-1 and TRBJ2-7; D ambiguous. Germline V CDR1 and CDR2: MNHNS, SASEGT. CDR3 size: 13 residues. Trimming shortened V by 6 bases and J by 0 bases, and 9 bases separated the two germline ends. The CDR3 region is CASRFPNSYEQYF. The CDR3 nucleotides are TGTGCCAGCAGATTTCCAAACTCCTACGAGCAGTACTTC.

The sample holds many counts of this clonotype. The J gene is TRBJ2-7, the V gene TRBV7-9; the D call may be TRBD1 or TRBD2 (5 bases each). V was pared by 5 bases and J by 2 bases, with 13 bases between. CDR1 and CDR2 from the germline V gene are SEHNR and FQNEAQ (reference sequence). The CDR3 loop spans 14 amino acids. CDR3 amino acids: CASSVGDGTYEQYF. The CDR3 nucleotides read TGTGCCAGCAGCGTAGGGGACGGGACCTACGAGCAGTACTTC. Together with reference TRBV7-9 and TRBJ2-7, the CDR3 gives the full variable domain: DTGVSQNPRHKITKRGQNVTFRCDPISEHNRLYWYRQTLGQGPEFLTYFQNEAQLEKSRLLSDRFSAERPKGSFSTLEIQRTEQGDSAMYLCASSVGDGTYEQYFGPGTRLTVT.

Many counts were recorded for this clonotype. The V gene is TRBV7-9, the J gene TRBJ1-4; a possible D gene is TRBD1 (5 bases). The CDR3 loop spans 16 amino acids. The germline V and J ends were trimmed by 6 bases and 5 bases, with 19 bases remaining between them. Germline-derived CDR1 and CDR2 are SEHNR and FQNEAQ (reference sequence). CDR3 bases: TGTGCCAGCAGGCATGCACCAACAGGAAACAATGAAAAACTGTTTTTT. Amino acids: CASRHAPTGNNEKLFF.

The sample holds a few counts of this clonotype. The chain links TRBV4-3 to TRBJ2-7; the match to TRBD1 covers 7 bases. Germline V CDR1 and CDR2: LGHNA, YSLEER. This CDR3 region has 14 residues. J was trimmed by 6 bases and V by 1 base; bases with no gene match: 6. CDR3 DNA: TGCGCCAGCAGCCAAGGACAGGGTACCTGCGAGCAGTACTTC. Residues: CASSQGQGTCEQYF.